The 22 T cell receptor beta chains below were found in one sample sequenced in a study of T cell responses to AZD1222 COVID-19 vaccine. The assay was immunoSEQ multiplex PCR, and TCRdb's table has in-frame clones only and misses some. The sample shows approximately 70,000 clones, roughly 85% of them seen only once. Specimen: peripheral blood, collected on day 0 of AZD1222 vaccination. The receptors here all came from an adult in good health.

V and J are TRBV10-3 and TRBJ1-5; no firm D call. The CDR3 spans 12 residues. Per the germline V gene, CDR1 is ENHRY and CDR2 is SYGVKD. V was cut by 2 bases and J by 4 bases, with 3 bases left in between. DNA for the CDR3: TGTGCCATCAGTGAGGGGAATCAGCCCCAGCATTTT. The encoded protein is CAISEGNQPQHF.

The table lists this clone with a few counts. This chain uses TRBV9 with TRBJ1-2; possibly TRBD1 for D (6 bases). The V end lost 6 bases, the J end lost 8 bases, and 14 bases lay between the germline ends. Germline values: CDR1 SGDLS, CDR2 YYNGEE. The CDR3 runs to 12 residues. The CDR3 DNA reads as TGTGCCAGCAATCGGGACATGGGGGGCTACACCTTC. This sequence encodes CASNRDMGGYTF.

A word on this clone: At the DNA level, this CDR3 is encoded by other sequences in the same sample as well. The chain is built from TRBV20-1 and TRBJ1-1; D unresolved. Trimming removed 3 bases at V and 1 base at J, with 6 bases between. CDR3 size: 12 residues. CDR1 and CDR2 (germline): DFQATT, SNEGSKA (reference sequence). The CDR3 region has the DNA TGCAGTGCTAGTGGAGGGAACACTGAAGCTTTCTTT. Translation: CSASGGNTEAFF.

The chain uses TRBV10-1 and TRBJ2-2; TRBD1 aligns across 8 bases. CDR3 length equals 16 residues. In germline, CDR1 is WNHNN, CDR2 SYGVQD (reference sequence). V gave up 7 bases and J gave up 0 bases; unmatched junction bases: 7. The CDR3 is CASMGDRPANTGELFF. CDR3 DNA: TGCGCCAGCATGGGGGACAGGCCAGCGAACACCGGGGAGCTGTTTTTT.

The V gene is TRBV27, the J gene TRBJ1-6, with no clear D. Germline V gene data show CDR1 as MNHEY and CDR2 as SMNVEV (reference sequence). Trimming removed 7 bases from V and 8 bases from J, with 15 bases in between. This CDR3 has 14 amino acids. CDR3 sequence: CASKPWARYSPLHF. The DNA of the CDR3 is TGTGCCAGCAAGCCGTGGGCCCGGTATTCACCCCTCCACTTT.

The sample holds one count of this clone. The V and J genes are TRBV11-1 and TRBJ1-1; the D gene is possibly TRBD1 (6 bases). This CDR3 has 14 amino acids. Trimming removed 5 bases at V and 1 base at J, with 11 bases between. From germline, CDR1 is SGHAT and CDR2 FQDESV (reference sequence). DNA of the CDR3: TGTGCCAGCAGCCCTGACAGGTCGAACACTGAAGCTTTCTTT. It encodes CASSPDRSNTEAFF.

The J gene is TRBJ1-4, the V gene TRBV5-1; 8 nucleotides align to TRBD1. Germline-derived CDR1 and CDR2 are SGHRS and YFSETQ. This CDR3 comprises 15 residues. Trimming at V came to 0 bases and at J to 7 bases, leaving 5 bases not matched to a gene. The CDR3, as DNA: TGCGCCAGCAGCTTGGGGACAGGGACAGGTGAAAAACTGTTTTTT. Translated, it gives CASSLGTGTGEKLFF.

The gene calls are TRBV2 and TRBJ2-2; D not certain. The germline gives CDR1 SNHLY, CDR2 FYNNEI. The V and J ends lost 7 bases and 1 base respectively, with 7 bases between them. The CDR3 totals 13 residues. The CDR3 DNA sequence: TGTGCCAGCAAACGGTTGAACACCGGGGAGCTGTTTTTT. Protein: CASKRLNTGELFF.

In regard to this clone: As the CDR3 is not closed by the conserved phenylalanine or tryptophan, this likely results from a read error. The DNA is left out, because the CDR3 cannot be placed on it with certainty; the CDR3 is given as TCRdb lists it. The CDR3 spells CASSLDDWDRAD. The V and J genes are TRBV7-9 and TRBJ2-7; whether TRBD1, the table's D call, matches the DNA was not checked. The CDR3 spans 12 amino acids, including both terminal residues. Germline V CDR1 and CDR2: SEHNR, FQNEAQ (reference sequence).

The V gene is TRBV7-2, the J gene TRBJ2-1; the D gene is possibly TRBD1 (5 bases). Germline V CDR1 and CDR2: SGHTA, FQGNSA. The germline V and J ends were trimmed by 6 bases and 7 bases, with 13 bases remaining between them. The CDR3 has 13 residues. CDR3 in amino acids: CASRLGRANEQFF. The CDR3 nucleotides read TGTGCCAGCAGGTTGGGCAGGGCGAATGAGCAGTTCTTC. The variable domain in full, completed from reference TRBV7-2 and TRBJ2-1, reads GAGVSQSPSNKVTEKGKDVELRCDPISGHTALYWYRQSLGQGLEFLIYFQGNSAPDKSGLPSDRFSAERTGGSVSTLTIQRTQQEDSAVYLCASRLGRANEQFFGPGTRLTVL.

The genes are TRBV19 and TRBJ1-6; the match to TRBD1 covers 8 bases. The CDR3 spans 15 residues. CDR1 LNHDA and CDR2 SQIVND come from the germline V gene (reference sequence). The V gene end was trimmed by 3 bases and the J gene end by 7 bases; junction bases not matched to a gene: 5. The chain's CDR3 is CASSMTGARNSPLHF. In DNA form, the CDR3 reads TGTGCCAGTAGTATGACAGGGGCGCGAAATTCACCCCTCCACTTT. Using reference TRBV19 and TRBJ1-6 for the parts outside the CDR3, the full variable domain is DGGITQSPKYLFRKEGQNVTLSCEQNLNHDAMYWYRQDPGQGLRLIYYSQIVNDFQKGDIAEGYSVSREKKESFPLTVTSAQKNPTAFYLCASSMTGARNSPLHFGNGTRLTVT.

V and J are TRBV28 and TRBJ1-2; D uncertain. V lost 6 bases and J lost 7, with 12 bases in between. The CDR3 is made up of 12 amino acids. Germline CDR1 and CDR2: MDHEN and SYDVKM. The CDR3 bases are TGTGCCAGCAGCGATCAGGACTTTGGCTACACCTTC. This codes for CASSDQDFGYTF.

The CDR3 sequence: CASRGSGDVRAAFF. The CDR3 DNA is TGTGCCAGCCGGGGGTCAGGGGATGTACGGGCAGCTTTCTTT. The V and J genes are TRBV28 and TRBJ1-1, with D maybe TRBD1 (6 bases). CDR3 size: 14 residues. Trimming removed 8 bases at V and 10 bases at J, with 23 bases between. Germline-derived CDR1 and CDR2 are MDHEN and SYDVKM.

The genes are TRBV3-1 (or the pseudogene TRBV3-2) and TRBJ1-1; TRBD1 might be the D (6 bases). The V and J ends lost 4 bases and 10 bases respectively, with 13 bases between them. This CDR3 has 12 amino acids. Germline values: CDR1 LGHDT, CDR2 YNNKEL (reference sequence). In DNA, the CDR3 is TGTGCCAGCAGCCGGGGGCGGGGCAGAGCTTTCTTT. Its translation is CASSRGRGRAFF.

The chain couples TRBV7-8 to TRBJ2-3; D ambiguous. The CDR3 runs 11 residues. Trimming took off 5 bases at V and 2 bases at J, with 2 bases between the two ends. Germline lookup yields CDR1 SGHVS and CDR2 FQNEAQ. The CDR3 loop is CASSPTDTQYF. The CDR3 nucleotides are TGTGCCAGCAGCCCCACAGATACGCAGTATTTT.

This chain links TRBV7-9 with TRBJ1-4, with D perhaps matching TRBD1 (6 bases). This CDR3 is built from 15 residues. The V end was cut by 5 bases, the J end by 0 bases, with 10 bases between. Germline assignment: CDR1 SEHNR and CDR2 FQNEAQ (reference sequence). This chain's CDR3 is CASSTQGSTNEKLFF. The CDR3 coding sequence is TGTGCCAGCAGCACGCAGGGGTCAACTAATGAAAAACTGTTTTTT.

The genes are TRBV7-2 and TRBJ2-1, with 7 bases identical to TRBD1. CDR1 is SGHTA, CDR2 FQGNSA, per germline. This CDR3 comprises 15 residues. Losses at the gene ends were 1 base for V and 10 bases for J; bases not matched to a gene: 10. The CDR3 DNA sequence: TGTGCCAGCAGCTTAGAGGGGGCCATGTCAAACGAGCAGTTCTTC. As protein: CASSLEGAMSNEQFF.

The DNA of the CDR3 is TGTGCCAGCAGCTTGCACACCGGGACAACCTATAATTCACCCCTCCACTTT. Translated, it gives CASSLHTGTTYNSPLHF. The chain is built from TRBV5-4 and TRBJ1-6; D is perhaps TRBD1 (6 bases). CDR1 is SGHNT and CDR2 is YYREEE in the germline V gene (reference sequence). Trimming took off 1 base at V and 2 bases at J, with 13 bases between the two ends. CDR3 length: 17 amino acids. The full variable domain, completed using reference TRBV5-4 and TRBJ1-6, is ETGVTQSPTHLIKTRGQQVTLRCSSQSGHNTVSWYQQALGQGPQFIFQYYREEENGRGNFPPRFSGLQFPNYSSELNVNALELDDSALYLCASSLHTGTTYNSPLHFGNGTRLTVT.

CDR3 in amino acids: CASERDSHNEKLFF. DNA for the CDR3: TGTGCCAGCGAACGCGACAGCCATAATGAAAAACTGTTTTTT. This chain joins TRBV6-6 and TRBJ1-4, with D perhaps matching TRBD1 (5 bases). CDR3 length: 14 amino acids. Germline CDR1 is MNHNY and CDR2 is SVGAGI (reference sequence). V lost 8 bases and J lost 4, with 14 bases in between.

The chain uses TRBV11-3 and TRBJ1-5; D gene ambiguous. From germline, CDR1 is SGHNT and CDR2 YENEEA. The CDR3 spans 20 residues. The ends were cut back, 1 base at V and 3 bases at J, with 25 bases in the middle. This CDR3 reads CASSLVSHPVSFRFNQPQHF. The CDR3 DNA reads as TGTGCCAGCAGCTTAGTATCTCACCCTGTTTCATTTCGGTTCAATCAGCCCCAGCATTTT.

The rearrangement uses TRBV30 and TRBJ1-2, with 7 nucleotides matching TRBD1. This CDR3 has 13 residues. Looked up from germline, CDR1 is GTSNPN and CDR2 is SVGIG (reference sequence). The J segment lost 8 bases and the V segment lost 0 bases, leaving 6 bases of the junction unmatched. The CDR3 is CAWSVQGLDGYTF. The CDR3 nucleotides are TGTGCCTGGAGTGTACAGGGGTTGGACGGCTACACCTTC.

Only one count was recorded for this clone. The CDR3 region has the DNA TGTGCCAGCAGCGAAAAGCAGGACTCTGGAAACACCATATATTTT. It codes for CASSEKQDSGNTIYF. V and J are TRBV9 and TRBJ1-3, with no clear D. This CDR3 region has 15 residues. From germline, CDR1 is SGDLS and CDR2 YYNGEE. The V end lost 3 bases, the J end lost 0 bases, and 10 bases lay between the germline ends.